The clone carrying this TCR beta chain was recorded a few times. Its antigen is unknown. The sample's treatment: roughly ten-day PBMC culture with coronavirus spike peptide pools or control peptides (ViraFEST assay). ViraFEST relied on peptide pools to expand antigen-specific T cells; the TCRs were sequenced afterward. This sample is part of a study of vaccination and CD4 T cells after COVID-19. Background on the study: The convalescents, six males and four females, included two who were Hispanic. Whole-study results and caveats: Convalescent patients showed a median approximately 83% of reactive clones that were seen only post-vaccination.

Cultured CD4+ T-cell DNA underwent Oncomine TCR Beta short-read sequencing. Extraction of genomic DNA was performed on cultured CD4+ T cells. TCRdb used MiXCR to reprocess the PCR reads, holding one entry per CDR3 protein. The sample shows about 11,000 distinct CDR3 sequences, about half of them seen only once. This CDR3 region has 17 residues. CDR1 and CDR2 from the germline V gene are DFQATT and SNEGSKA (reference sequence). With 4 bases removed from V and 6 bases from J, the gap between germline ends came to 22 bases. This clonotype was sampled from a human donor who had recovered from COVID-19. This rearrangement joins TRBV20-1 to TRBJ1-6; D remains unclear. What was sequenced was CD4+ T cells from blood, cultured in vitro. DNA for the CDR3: TGCAGTGCTACCCCCCGTCGGCAGAAACGACTTAATTCACCCCTCCACTTT. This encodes CSATPRRQKRLNSPLHF.